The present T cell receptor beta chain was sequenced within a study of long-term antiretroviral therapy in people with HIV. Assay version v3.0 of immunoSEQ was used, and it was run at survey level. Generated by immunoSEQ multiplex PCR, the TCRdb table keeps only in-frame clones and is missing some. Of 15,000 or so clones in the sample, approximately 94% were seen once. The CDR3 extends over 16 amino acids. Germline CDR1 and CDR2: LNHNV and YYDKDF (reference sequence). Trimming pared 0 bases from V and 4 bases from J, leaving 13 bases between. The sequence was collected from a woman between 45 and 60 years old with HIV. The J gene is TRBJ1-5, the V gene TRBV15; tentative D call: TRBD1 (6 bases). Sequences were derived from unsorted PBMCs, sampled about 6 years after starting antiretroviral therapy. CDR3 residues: CATSRDITGLNQPQHF. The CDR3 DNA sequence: TGTGCCACCAGCAGAGATATTACAGGGTTGAATCAGCCCCAGCATTTT. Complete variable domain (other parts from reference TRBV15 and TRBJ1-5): DAMVIQNPRYQVTQFGKPVTLSCSQTLNHNVMYWYQQKSSQAPKLLFHYYDKDFNNEADTPDNFQSRRPNTSFCFLDIRSPGLGDTAMYLCATSRDITGLNQPQHFGDGTRLSIL.